Listed here are 18 T cell receptor beta chains from one sample, sequenced in a study of spatial heterogeneity in lung cancer. Time point defined: sample taken at primary tumor resection. MiXCR, applied by TCRdb to the 5' RACE reads, yields one record per CDR3 protein. The top ten clones hold 7.4% of a sample with 20,000 to 25,000 distinct CDR3 sequences, 4.6% of them seen once. The specimen was PBMCs, collected at surgery. The receptors shown here come from a male donor with early-stage non-small cell lung cancer.

This clonotype has a count of ten or more. The rearrangement joins TRBV28 to TRBJ2-1, with 10 bases matching TRBD2. The V gene end was trimmed by 6 bases and the J gene end by 7 bases; junction bases not matched to a gene: 6. In germline, CDR1 is MDHEN, CDR2 SYDVKM. The CDR3 extends over 14 amino acids. The CDR3 DNA follows: TGTGCCAGCAGCAGCGGGGGGGCCGAGAATGAGCAGTTCTTC. Protein: CASSSGGAENEQFF.

This clonotype was counted many times. V usage is TRBV6-6 and J usage is TRBJ2-6; D is tentatively TRBD1 or TRBD2 (5 bases each). V gave up 3 bases and J gave up 0 bases, with 18 bases separating them. Germline V gene sequence: CDR1 MNHNY, CDR2 SVGAGI (reference sequence). The CDR3 runs 19 residues. The CDR3 DNA sequence: TGTGCCAGCAGTTATGATTCGCCGGGACGAAACTCTGGGGCCAACGTCCTGACTTTC. It specifies CASSYDSPGRNSGANVLTF.

The chain joins TRBV5-1 to TRBJ1-3; D uncertain. V was shortened by 0 bases and J by 2 bases, with 6 bases between the two germline ends. Germline-derived CDR1 and CDR2 are SGHRS and YFSETQ. CDR3 length: 14 amino acids. The CDR3 DNA sequence: TGCGCCAGCAGCTTGGGCACCCCTGGAAACACCATATATTTT. It yields the protein CASSLGTPGNTIYF. The variable domain in full, completed from reference TRBV5-1 and TRBJ1-3, reads KAGVTQTPRYLIKTRGQQVTLSCSPISGHRSVSWYQQTPGQGLQFLFEYFSETQRNKGNFPGRFSGRQFSNSRSEMNVSTLELGDSALYLCASSLGTPGNTIYFGEGSWLTVV.

This clonotype is labeled as medium-sized. This chain uses TRBV13 with TRBJ1-6; weak D call: TRBD1 (5 bases). Germline V lookup: CDR1 PRHDT, CDR2 FYEKMQ (reference sequence). Trimming removed 0 bases at V and 8 bases at J, with 14 bases between. The CDR3 extends over 16 amino acids. The CDR3 DNA reads as TGTGCCAGCAGCTTAGGCCAAGGGGCCCACTATTCACCCCTCCACTTT. It specifies CASSLGQGAHYSPLHF.

This clonotype has more than one count but fewer than ten. The chain uses TRBV10-3 and TRBJ2-3, with 10 bases aligning to TRBD1. The CDR3 contains 14 residues. Germline CDR1 reads ENHRY; CDR2 reads SYGVKD. The J segment lost 4 bases and the V segment lost 5 bases, leaving 3 bases of the junction unmatched. For the CDR3, the DNA is TGTGCCATCAGTTCGACAGGGGGCCCAGATACGCAGTATTTT. Protein sequence: CAISSTGGPDTQYF.

This clonotype was counted ten times or more. The rearrangement joins TRBV19 to TRBJ2-4, with D maybe TRBD1 (6 bases). This CDR3 is built from 15 residues. Germline lookup yields CDR1 LNHDA and CDR2 SQIVND (reference sequence). V was pared by 5 bases and J by 2 bases, with 13 bases between. The CDR3 coding sequence is TGTGCCAGTAGTCGCGAGGGGGTCACCAAAAACATTCAGTACTTC. Translating gives CASSREGVTKNIQYF.

Relative to its sample, this clonotype is medium-sized. This chain links TRBV29-1 with TRBJ1-1; tentatively, D is TRBD1 (5 bases). The V gene lost 7 bases and the J gene lost 2 bases, with 17 bases spanning the gap. Germline CDR1 and CDR2: SQVTM and ANQGSEA. This CDR3 comprises 14 residues. The CDR3 DNA is TGCAGCGCGACGCCTGGGGACCTCAACACTGAAGCTTTCTTT. This gives the protein CSATPGDLNTEAFF.

This clonotype was seen ten or more times. The gene calls are TRBV7-9 and TRBJ2-3, with 8 bases that match TRBD1. The CDR3 runs to 16 residues. The ends lost 1 base at V and 6 bases at J; junction bases unmatched: 9. Per germline, CDR1 SEHNR and CDR2 FQNEAQ (reference sequence). The CDR3 region has the DNA TGTGCCAGCAGCTTAGAGGCGGCAGGGGGCGCGGATACGCAGTATTTT. Translation gives CASSLEAAGGADTQYF. Looking up the rest from reference TRBV7-9 and TRBJ2-3 gives the full variable domain: DTGVSQNPRHKITKRGQNVTFRCDPISEHNRLYWYRQTLGQGPEFLTYFQNEAQLEKSRLLSDRFSAERPKGSFSTLEIQRTEQGDSAMYLCASSLEAAGGADTQYFGPGTRLTVL.

This clonotype was found a few times. The rearrangement joins TRBV7-9 to TRBJ2-3; a possible D gene is TRBD1 (5 bases). The CDR3 length is 16 residues. Trimming left V 3 bases short and J 7 bases short, with 20 bases between. In germline, CDR1 is SEHNR, CDR2 FQNEAQ (reference sequence). This chain's CDR3 is CASSLLGQGFLNTQYF. CDR3 coding DNA: TGTGCCAGCAGCTTGCTAGGGCAGGGATTCTTGAATACGCAGTATTTT.

This clonotype occurred many times. The V and J genes are TRBV3-1 and TRBJ2-1; D ambiguous. Germline V CDR1 and CDR2: LGHDT, YNNKEL (reference sequence). The V end was cut by 4 bases, the J end by 7 bases, with 14 bases between. The CDR3 extends over 14 amino acids. For the CDR3, the DNA is TGTGCCAGCAGCCTACTTGGAAGGGTTAATGAGCAGTTCTTC. As protein: CASSLLGRVNEQFF.

Many counts were recorded for this clonotype. The chain links TRBV10-3 to TRBJ1-1, with no clear D. The V and J ends lost 0 bases and 8 bases respectively, with 10 bases between them. In germline, CDR1 is ENHRY, CDR2 SYGVKD. The CDR3 runs 13 residues. The CDR3 region is CAISESQAVEAFF. In nucleotides, the CDR3 is TGTGCCATCAGTGAGTCGCAGGCGGTAGAAGCTTTCTTT.

Ten or more counts support this clonotype. V and J are TRBV2 and TRBJ1-1; D is uncertain. Trimming removed 7 bases from V and 2 bases from J, with 11 bases in between. This CDR3 spans 13 amino acids. Germline loops: CDR1 SNHLY, CDR2 FYNNEI. Here the CDR3 reads CASKGERNTEAFF. The CDR3 nucleotides are TGTGCCAGCAAAGGAGAGAGAAACACTGAAGCTTTCTTT.

The chain has TRBV30 and TRBJ2-7; 7 nucleotides match TRBD1. V was clipped by 0 bases and J by 7 bases; unmatched bases: 6. Germline V gene sequence: CDR1 GTSNPN, CDR2 SVGIG (reference sequence). The CDR3 spans 13 residues. The CDR3 DNA sequence: TGTGCCTGGAGTGTTACAGGGGTCGGAGAGCAGTACTTC. It codes for CAWSVTGVGEQYF.

This clonotype was found a few times. The V gene is TRBV9, the J gene TRBJ2-7; D might be TRBD2 (6 bases). CDR1 is SGDLS and CDR2 is YYNGEE in the germline V gene. V was pared by 3 bases and J by 4 bases, with 14 bases between. This CDR3 comprises 14 residues. This CDR3 is CASSASGDWYEQYF. In DNA, the CDR3 is TGTGCCAGCAGCGCTTCGGGGGACTGGTACGAGCAGTACTTC.

This clonotype was recorded many times. The V and J genes are TRBV20-1 and TRBJ2-3; the D is unclear. V shed 5 bases and J shed 8 bases, with 14 bases lying between them. The CDR3 contains 12 residues. From germline, CDR1 is DFQATT and CDR2 SNEGSKA (reference sequence). The CDR3 protein is CSAPQAPGTQYF. CDR3 DNA: TGCAGTGCTCCCCAGGCCCCTGGTACGCAGTATTTT.

The sample holds many counts of this clonotype. The chain uses TRBV5-1 and TRBJ2-7; D might be TRBD1 (9 bases). The CDR3 is 14 amino acids. CDR1 is SGHRS, CDR2 YFSETQ, per germline. V lost 4 bases and J 6 bases, leaving 17 bases between the germline ends. The chain's CDR3 is CASSTGGTGPEQYF. The CDR3 DNA reads as TGCGCCAGCAGCACGGGAGGGACAGGGCCCGAGCAGTACTTC.

This clonotype was seen ten or more times. V usage is TRBV18 and J usage is TRBJ1-1; possibly TRBD1 for D (6 bases). The length of the CDR3 is 13 residues. CDR1 is KGHSH, CDR2 LQKENI, per germline. V lost 3 bases and J lost 1, with 6 bases in between. This chain's CDR3 is CASSPGQNTEAFF. Written as DNA, the CDR3 is TGTGCCAGCTCACCGGGACAGAACACTGAAGCTTTCTTT.

At least ten counts were recorded for this clonotype. V gene TRBV7-9 combines with J gene TRBJ2-5, with D perhaps matching TRBD1 (6 bases). From germline, CDR1 is SEHNR and CDR2 FQNEAQ (reference sequence). The CDR3 spans 16 residues. Trimming took off 4 bases at V and 3 bases at J, with 18 bases between the two ends. In DNA, the CDR3 is TGTGCCAGCAGCTACCCGGGACAATCTCTTAAAGAGACCCAGTACTTC. Its translation: CASSYPGQSLKETQYF.